This T cell receptor (beta chain) was recorded in a study of tumor-infiltrating lymphocytes in primary liver carcinoma. Overall study results and limits: About 7.5-25% of top clones, no more, were shared by all five regions.

Co-extraction yielded RNA and DNA from around 20-30 mg of unsorted bulk tissue. Surgical resection was the treatment these patients received for primary liver carcinoma. The patients, who had chronic HBV infection, were treatment-naive (untreated). Details on this clonotype: Its antigen is unidentified. At one end, the junction sequence differs from germline, possibly due to a read error.

From germline, CDR1 is SGHAT and CDR2 FQNNGV. CDR3 length: 17 amino acids. A constant-region primer served to make TCR beta cDNA from roughly 540 ng total RNA. Libraries of TCR beta came from three nested multiplex PCR rounds with slightly modified ARM-PCR. TRBV1-TRBV30 forward primers and a C-beta reverse primer were used in the first two PCR rounds, which each ran for nine to ten cycles. A single record per CDR3 protein comes from TCRdb applying MiXCR to the multiplex PCR reads. The data show approximately 73,000 distinct CDR3 sequences, with about two thirds seen just once and roughly an eighth held by the top ten.

The V call is TRBV11-2, the J call TRBJ2-1; D may match TRBD1 or TRBD2 (5 bases each). Sequencing was carried out using liver tumor tissue from sampling region 4. Subset given: tumor region T4, right-lateral pole. The clonotype comes from a woman aged 55-69 years with primary liver carcinoma and hepatitis B virus infection. Written as DNA, the CDR3 is TGTGCCAGCAGCTTAACCCACGGAGAGGGGTATAGGGGTGAGCAGTTTTTC. Translating it yields CASSLTHGEGYRGEQFF.